The 21 T cell receptor beta chains below all came from one sample that was sequenced in a study of CD8+ T cells in alopecia areata. The sequencing template was cDNA reverse transcribed from extracted RNA. Assay used: immunoSEQ multiplex PCR; TCRdb lists only in-frame clones, some missing. The table records about 140,000 clones, around 58% of them present only once. The material sequenced was CD4+ T cells sorted from blood, taken at week 0. These TCRs come from a human donor with alopecia areata.

This clone was picked up a small number of times. The rearrangement uses TRBV29-1 and TRBJ2-4; a possible D gene is TRBD1 (5 bases). Trimming stripped 5 bases from V and 5 bases from J, with 13 bases between. The CDR3 is 13 amino acids. Germline CDR1 is SQVTM and CDR2 is ANQGSEA. CDR3 coding DNA: TGCAGCGTTACGTCAGGGTGGGAAAACATTCAGTACTTC. Protein product: CSVTSGWENIQYF.

This clone appeared a single time. The CDR3: CASSRLGQTEETQYF. Written as DNA, the CDR3 is TGTGCCAGCAGCAGACTCGGACAGACCGAAGAGACCCAGTACTTC. The chain is built from TRBV27 and TRBJ2-5; TRBD1 might be the D (6 bases). The CDR3 runs 15 residues. Deletions cut 6 bases from V and 3 bases from J, with 17 bases between. Germline V gene data show CDR1 as MNHEY and CDR2 as SMNVEV (reference sequence).

The rearrangement links TRBV7-2 to TRBJ1-6; the D gene is possibly TRBD1 (6 bases). The germline CDR1 and CDR2 sequences are SGHTA and FQGNSA. The CDR3 spans 15 residues. Trimming stripped 3 bases from V and 9 bases from J, with 15 bases between. The CDR3 loop reads CASSLGTGITSPLHF. The CDR3 bases are TGTGCCAGCAGCTTGGGAACAGGGATAACTTCACCCCTCCACTTT.

J is TRBJ2-7 and V is TRBV9, with 8 bases matching TRBD1. The V segment lost 2 bases and the J segment 2 bases; nucleotides outside the gene matches: 6. Germline CDR1 SGDLS, CDR2 YYNGEE. The CDR3 consists of 15 residues. In DNA form, the CDR3 reads TGTGCCAGCAGCGTCCGAGGGGACAGGACCTACGAGCAGTACTTC. It is translated as CASSVRGDRTYEQYF.

V usage is TRBV6-5 and J usage is TRBJ1-2; D gene unclear. The V gene lost 6 bases and the J gene lost 7 bases, with 15 bases spanning the gap. Germline V gene lookup returns CDR1 MNHEY and CDR2 SVGAGI. The CDR3 loop spans 13 amino acids. DNA for the CDR3: TGTGCCAGCAGAATGGCGCCATTGGGTGGCTACACCTTC. Translating it yields CASRMAPLGGYTF.

This clone was observed a few times. The rearrangement links TRBV5-1 to TRBJ2-5, with D possibly matching TRBD1 (6 bases). Germline values: CDR1 SGHRS, CDR2 YFSETQ. CDR3 length: 12 residues. The ends were cut back, 0 bases at V and 13 bases at J, with 13 bases in the middle. The CDR3: CASSLDRGSRYF. The CDR3 nucleotides are TGCGCCAGCAGCTTGGATAGGGGGTCGCGGTACTTC.

This clone was counted a single time. The chain recombines TRBV7-9 with TRBJ1-1; no clear D gene. The CDR3 sequence is 13 residues long. Germline V gene lookup returns CDR1 SEHNR and CDR2 FQNEAQ (reference sequence). Trimming cost V 3 bases and J 4 bases, with 9 bases left between them. CDR3: CASSFGQPTEAFF. The CDR3 coding sequence is TGTGCCAGCAGCTTCGGGCAGCCCACTGAAGCTTTCTTT.

J is TRBJ1-1 and V is TRBV25-1; D ambiguous. Germline values: CDR1 MGHDK, CDR2 SYGVNS. The CDR3 has 12 residues. V was shortened by 3 bases and J by 5 bases, with 7 bases between the two germline ends. The CDR3 DNA is TGTGCCAGCAGTGAGGGGTTGACTGAAGCTTTCTTT. Its protein product is CASSEGLTEAFF.

The chain has TRBV4-2 and TRBJ2-1; D perhaps matches TRBD1 (5 bases). The CDR3 spans 14 residues. Germline assignment: CDR1 LGHNA and CDR2 YNFKEQ. Trimming shortened V by 2 bases and J by 4 bases, and 9 bases separated the two germline ends. CDR3 residues: CASSQPTGYNEQFF. Written as DNA, the CDR3 is TGTGCCAGCAGCCAACCCACAGGATACAATGAGCAGTTCTTC.

This clone came up a few times. The V gene is TRBV6-5, the J gene TRBJ1-1; D is undetermined. Trimming cost V 2 bases and J 6 bases, with 10 bases left between them. The germline V gene has CDR1 MNHEY and CDR2 SVGAGI. The length of the CDR3 is 13 residues. This chain's CDR3 is CASSYGEGAEAFF. In nucleotides, the CDR3 is TGTGCCAGCAGTTACGGGGAGGGCGCTGAAGCTTTCTTT.

This clone was counted a few times. This chain connects TRBV7-8 to TRBJ1-5; D possibly corresponds to TRBD1 (6 bases). With 8 bases removed from V and 0 bases from J, the gap between germline ends came to 14 bases. The CDR3 runs to 15 residues. The germline V gene has CDR1 SGHVS and CDR2 FQNEAQ. The CDR3 is CASRARGSSNQPQHF. CDR3 in DNA: TGTGCCAGCCGAGCAAGGGGGTCTAGCAATCAGCCCCAGCATTTT.

This clone showed up just once. V and J are TRBV4-2 and TRBJ1-4, with D possibly being TRBD1 (6 bases). V shed 3 bases and J shed 0 bases, with 20 bases lying between them. In germline, CDR1 is LGHNA, CDR2 YNFKEQ. The CDR3 length is 19 residues. DNA for the CDR3: TGTGCCAGCAGCCATGGGCCCCGGGCCGGGGGCGCAACTAATGAAAAACTGTTTTTT. Translating it yields CASSHGPRAGGATNEKLFF.

This clone was observed a few times. This sequence joins TRBV5-4 and TRBJ1-1; D not resolved. Germline V gene lookup returns CDR1 SGHNT and CDR2 YYREEE (reference sequence). Trimming shortened V by 3 bases and J by 7 bases, and 10 bases separated the two germline ends. CDR3 length equals 12 residues. In DNA form, the CDR3 reads TGTGCCAGCAGCTCTACATCTAATGAAGCTTTCTTT. Translation: CASSSTSNEAFF.

This rearrangement joins TRBV25-1 to TRBJ1-2, with D unresolved. Germline values: CDR1 MGHDK, CDR2 SYGVNS. V lost 6 bases, J lost 7 bases, and 9 bases lay in between. This CDR3 spans 11 amino acids. CDR3 amino acids: CASRRGGGYTF. The CDR3 nucleotides are TGTGCCAGCAGGAGAGGTGGTGGCTACACCTTC.

This sequence joins TRBV27 and TRBJ2-3; 8 bases are a match to TRBD1. Germline V CDR1 and CDR2: MNHEY, SMNVEV (reference sequence). This CDR3 is built from 15 residues. With 4 bases clipped from V and 0 bases from J, the junction kept 3 bases outside the gene matches. The CDR3 loop reads CASSSRTGSTDTQYF. CDR3 sequence (DNA): TGTGCCAGCAGTTCCCGGACAGGGAGCACAGATACGCAGTATTTT.

The chain recombines TRBV4-3 with TRBJ2-1; D is unclear. The germline gives CDR1 LGHNA, CDR2 YSLEER. This CDR3 spans 14 amino acids. Trimming took 1 base from V and 4 from J, leaving 8 bases between them. In DNA, the CDR3 is TGCGCCAGCAGCCAAGGGCCATTATACAATGAGCAGTTCTTC. The encoded protein is CASSQGPLYNEQFF.

This chain joins TRBV7-8 and TRBJ2-2; the D gene could be TRBD1 or TRBD2 (7 bases each). V was clipped by 4 bases and J by 4 bases, with 28 bases between them. Looked up from germline, CDR1 is SGHVS and CDR2 is FQNEAQ. The CDR3 is made up of 20 amino acids. In DNA form, the CDR3 reads TGTGCCAGCAGCTCGGGACAACAGGGGCCCCCGAGCGGGGTCACCGGGGAGCTGTTTTTT. It translates to CASSSGQQGPPSGVTGELFF.

The chain recombines TRBV5-6 with TRBJ2-2; 7 nucleotides match TRBD1. V was clipped by 5 bases and J by 0 bases; unmatched bases: 4. This CDR3 region has 15 residues. CDR1 is SGHDT, CDR2 YYEEEE, per germline. CDR3: CASRTTGPNTGELFF. DNA of the CDR3: TGTGCCAGCAGGACGACAGGGCCGAACACCGGGGAGCTGTTTTTT.

CDR3 DNA sequence: TGTGCCAGCAGCGTAGGTGGGGGGATCAGCACAGATACGCAGTATTTT. Protein sequence: CASSVGGGISTDTQYF. The chain combines TRBV9 with TRBJ2-3, with D perhaps matching TRBD2 (6 bases). The V gene lost 0 bases and the J gene lost 0 bases, with 11 bases spanning the gap. Germline V gene data show CDR1 as SGDLS and CDR2 as YYNGEE. The CDR3 contains 16 residues.

This clone turned up a few times. This rearrangement joins TRBV23-1 to TRBJ2-1; D not resolved. TRBV23-1 qualifies as an ORF whose function is uncertain. V gave up 3 bases and J gave up 7 bases, with 4 bases separating them. This CDR3 is built from 11 residues. The CDR3 protein is CASSQTNEQFF. The DNA of the CDR3 is TGCGCCAGCAGTCAGACGAATGAGCAGTTCTTC.

CDR3 sequence reads: CASSQAPGGRVEKLFF. The CDR3 nucleotides read TGCGCCAGCAGCCAAGCCCCTGGGGGGCGCGTAGAAAAACTGTTTTTT. The chain is built from TRBV4-3 and TRBJ1-4; D possibly corresponds to TRBD1 (6 bases). Germline CDR1 reads LGHNA; CDR2 reads YSLEER. Trimming stripped 1 base from V and 8 bases from J, with 17 bases between. The CDR3 loop spans 16 amino acids.